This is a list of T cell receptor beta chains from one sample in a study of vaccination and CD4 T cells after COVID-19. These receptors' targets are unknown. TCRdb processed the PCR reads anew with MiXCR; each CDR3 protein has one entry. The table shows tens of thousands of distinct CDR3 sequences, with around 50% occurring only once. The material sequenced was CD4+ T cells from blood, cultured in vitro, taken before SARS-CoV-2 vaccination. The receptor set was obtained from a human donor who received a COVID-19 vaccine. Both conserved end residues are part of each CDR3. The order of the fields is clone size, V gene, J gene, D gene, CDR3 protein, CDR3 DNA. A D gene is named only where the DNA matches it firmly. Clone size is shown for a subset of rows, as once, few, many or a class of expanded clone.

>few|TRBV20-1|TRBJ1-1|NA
CSGEGGGYTEAFF
TGCAGTGGGGAGGGGGGCGGGTACACTGAAGCTTTCTTT
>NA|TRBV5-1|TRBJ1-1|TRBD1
CASSASGTGETEAFF
TGCGCCAGCAGCGCTTCCGGGACAGGGGAAACTGAAGCTTTCTTT
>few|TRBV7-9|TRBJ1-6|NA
CASSLNTSPLHF
TGTGCCAGCAGCCTCAATACTTCACCCCTCCACTTT
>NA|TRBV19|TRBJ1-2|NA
CASSIEVNYGYTF
TGTGCCAGTAGTATAGAGGTTAACTATGGCTACACCTTC
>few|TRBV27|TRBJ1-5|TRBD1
CASSMTGGNQPQHF
TGTGCCAGCAGTATGACAGGGGGTAATCAGCCCCAGCATTTT
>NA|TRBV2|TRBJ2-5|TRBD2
CASSGDLAGGPETQYF
TGTGCCAGCAGTGGGGACCTAGCGGGGGGGCCCGAGACCCAGTACTTC
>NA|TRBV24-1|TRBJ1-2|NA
CATSDGGRSGYTF
TGTGCCACCAGTGACGGGGGGCGGAGTGGCTACACCTTC
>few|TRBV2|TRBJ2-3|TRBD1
CASRQSGGALGDTQYF
TGTGCCAGCAGACAATCAGGGGGCGCCTTAGGAGATACGCAGTATTTT
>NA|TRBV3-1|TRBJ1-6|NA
CASSQGEGDPRGLSPLHF
TGTGCCAGCAGCCAAGGGGAAGGGGACCCAAGAGGGCTCTCACCCCTCCACTTT
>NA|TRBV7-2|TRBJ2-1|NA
CASSFGWGNEQFF
TGTGCCAGCAGCTTTGGGTGGGGGAATGAGCAGTTCTTC